The entry below gives a single TCR beta chain sequence along with its context. The germline gives CDR1 SGHVS, CDR2 FNYEAQ. V lost 5 bases, J lost 7 bases, and 11 bases lay in between. The CDR3 runs 13 residues. These data are taken from a study of shared clonotypes between healthy human individuals. Some clones are missing from TCRdb's copy, which holds only in-frame ones; the method was immunoSEQ multiplex PCR. The table shows hundreds of thousands of clones, with 70% to 80% occurring only once. The J gene is TRBJ1-4, the V gene TRBV7-6, with D possibly being TRBD1 (6 bases). Source material: PBMCs. This sequence originates from a woman in her thirties or forties in good health. Some clones in this sample may be carry-over from other donors' samples. As DNA, the CDR3 is TGTGCCAGCAGCGCCGCAGGGGTTGAAAAACTGTTTTTT. Translation gives CASSAAGVEKLFF.